The clone carrying this T cell receptor (beta chain) was detected many times. Its specificity is not known. Germline CDR1 DFQATT, CDR2 SNEGSKA (reference sequence). V was trimmed by 6 bases and J by 3 bases, leaving 18 bases between them. This CDR3 comprises 14 residues. The data stem from a study of CD8 T cells in ankylosing spondylitis. Study-wide results and limits: There was reportedly significant enrichment of clones that were disease-linked in matched ankylosing spondylitis synovial fluid. Blood from ankylosing spondylitis patients appeared to carry a characteristic roughly 8-variant TCR beta motif. Earlier studies detected some motif variants in reactive arthritis synovial fluid and blood.

Each TCR beta library was made by quantitative 5'-RACE that incorporated molecular barcodes. Using its own MiXCR run on the 5' RACE reads, TCRdb lists one record per CDR3 protein. Of 200,000 to 300,000 distinct CDR3 sequences in the sample, approximately 30% were seen once. The chain employs TRBV20-1 and TRBJ2-7; D may be TRBD2 (5 bases). The material sequenced was blood, either unsorted or a sorted T cell fraction (not recorded which). This sequence originates from a male donor with ankylosing spondylitis or in good health (not recorded which). CDR3 residues: CSAERELRFYEQYF. The CDR3 nucleotides are TGCAGTGCGGAAAGGGAGCTGCGGTTCTACGAGCAGTACTTC.